The 14 T cell receptor beta chains reported below all come from one sample, sequenced in a study of cytomegalovirus exposure and HLA in healthy donors. Researchers ran the PCR with 60 Vbeta and 13 Jbeta primers. The assay was immunoSEQ multiplex PCR, and TCRdb's table has in-frame clones only and misses some. The table has 100,000 to 150,000 clones, 70% to 90% seen once. Material: PBMCs. The receptors stem from a woman aged 40 to 50 in good health and CMV-seropositive.

This rearrangement joins TRBV30 to TRBJ1-2; 7 nucleotides line up with TRBD1. The CDR3 extends over 14 amino acids. Germline-derived CDR1 and CDR2 are GTSNPN and SVGIG (reference sequence). Trimming cost V 1 base and J 3 bases; bases outside gene matches: 5. CDR3 nucleotide sequence: TGTGCCTGGAGTGAAGGGGGCAGGGACTATGGCTACACCTTC. This gives the protein CAWSEGGRDYGYTF.

The chain uses TRBV15 and TRBJ2-5, with D possibly matching TRBD1 (6 bases). This CDR3 is 15 amino acids long. The germline V and J ends were trimmed by 6 bases and 0 bases, with 14 bases remaining between them. Germline V lookup: CDR1 LNHNV, CDR2 YYDKDF (reference sequence). As DNA, the CDR3 is TGTGCCACCAGGGCCACAGGGAGATACCAAGAGACCCAGTACTTC. Protein sequence: CATRATGRYQETQYF.

The rearrangement uses TRBV6-1 and TRBJ2-2; D remains unclear. Germline V CDR1 and CDR2: MNHNS, SASEGT. This CDR3 has 15 residues. The germline V and J ends were trimmed by 1 base and 4 bases, with 10 bases remaining between them. The CDR3 region is CASSEGVSATGELFF. CDR3 bases: TGTGCCAGCAGTGAAGGGGTCAGCGCCACCGGGGAGCTGTTTTTT.

The V and J genes are TRBV9 and TRBJ1-2, with a weak D call TRBD1 (6 bases). The V end lost 0 bases, the J end lost 1 base, and 19 bases lay between the germline ends. The germline CDR1 and CDR2 sequences are SGDLS and YYNGEE. The CDR3 has 18 residues. The CDR3 DNA follows: TGTGCCAGCAGCGTAGCTACGGACAGCTCCCCTGATAACTATGGCTACACCTTC. Translated: CASSVATDSSPDNYGYTF.

This CDR3 is CASSLEGGGSTDTQYF. In DNA form, the CDR3 reads TGCGCCAGCAGCTTGGAGGGCGGGGGAAGCACAGATACGCAGTATTTT. The V gene is TRBV5-1, the J gene TRBJ2-3; TRBD2 agrees at 7 bases. The CDR3 spans 16 residues. V lost 0 bases and J lost 0; bases outside the gene matches: 4. Germline CDR1 SGHRS, CDR2 YFSETQ.

The V gene is TRBV5-1, the J gene TRBJ1-2, with unresolved D. Germline V CDR1 and CDR2: SGHRS, YFSETQ. With 4 bases removed from V and 4 bases from J, the gap between germline ends came to 17 bases. CDR3 length equals 15 residues. CDR3 residues: CASSLLGAVGYGYTF. In DNA, the CDR3 is TGCGCCAGCAGCCTACTCGGCGCGGTAGGCTATGGCTACACCTTC.

This clone was observed a handful of times. The chain recombines TRBV19 with TRBJ1-1; D is uncertain. Germline CDR1 is LNHDA and CDR2 is SQIVND (reference sequence). V gave up 5 bases and J gave up 5 bases, with 12 bases separating them. This CDR3 is built from 13 residues. CDR3 nucleotides: TGTGCCAGTAGTCCGACTCTAAAAACTGAAGCTTTCTTT. Translation: CASSPTLKTEAFF.

The chain employs TRBV30 and TRBJ2-7; 8 nucleotides match TRBD2. The CDR3 covers 11 residues. In germline, CDR1 is GTSNPN, CDR2 SVGIG (reference sequence). Trimming cost V 5 bases and J 6 bases; bases outside gene matches: 3. This CDR3 is CAWYRGGEQYF. CDR3 nucleotides: TGTGCCTGGTATCGGGGGGGCGAGCAGTACTTC.

The rearrangement uses TRBV27 and TRBJ2-7; the match to TRBD2 covers 13 bases. Germline V gives CDR1 MNHEY, CDR2 SMNVEV (reference sequence). The CDR3 length is 15 residues. The J segment lost 3 bases and the V segment lost 4 bases, leaving 3 bases of the junction unmatched. The CDR3 loop reads CASSSGLAGNYEQYF. The CDR3 DNA follows: TGTGCCAGCAGTTCGGGACTAGCGGGGAACTACGAGCAGTACTTC.

V is TRBV9 and J is TRBJ2-3; D is ambiguous. This CDR3 has 13 residues. V lost 4 bases and J 6 bases, leaving 12 bases between the germline ends. Germline-derived CDR1 and CDR2 are SGDLS and YYNGEE. For the CDR3, the DNA is TGTGCCAGCAGCCCTCGTCCCTCGGATACGCAGTATTTT. Its protein product is CASSPRPSDTQYF.

This clone occurred a few times. The rearrangement joins TRBV10-2 to TRBJ2-5; 8 bases agree with TRBD2. The length of the CDR3 is 15 residues. J lost 0 bases, V lost 4 bases, and 4 bases had no gene match. The germline V gene has CDR1 WSHSY and CDR2 SAAADI. DNA for the CDR3: TGCGCCAGCAGTGCGCAGCGGGGGAACCAAGAGACCCAGTACTTC. Its translation is CASSAQRGNQETQYF.

The chain uses TRBV5-5 and TRBJ2-1; 8 bases map to TRBD2. After removal of 1 base from V and 2 bases from J, the junction contained 2 bases not matched to a gene. Germline assignment: CDR1 SGHKS and CDR2 YYEKEE (reference sequence). This CDR3 spans 15 amino acids. The CDR3 nucleotides are TGTGCCAGCAGCTTGTTGCGGGGGGCCTACAATGAGCAGTTCTTC. It translates to CASSLLRGAYNEQFF.

The CDR3: CASSLSTGGDTQYF. DNA for the CDR3: TGTGCCAGCAGCTTATCTACAGGGGGGGATACGCAGTATTTT. The chain carries TRBV7-9 and TRBJ2-3; the match to TRBD1 covers 8 bases. Germline V gene sequence: CDR1 SEHNR, CDR2 FQNEAQ (reference sequence). CDR3 length: 14 residues. The J segment lost 6 bases and the V segment lost 2 bases, leaving 4 bases of the junction unmatched. The whole variable domain, remainder taken from reference TRBV7-9 and TRBJ2-3, is DTGVSQNPRHKITKRGQNVTFRCDPISEHNRLYWYRQTLGQGPEFLTYFQNEAQLEKSRLLSDRFSAERPKGSFSTLEIQRTEQGDSAMYLCASSLSTGGDTQYFGPGTRLTVL.

The chain carries TRBV9 and TRBJ2-1, with 7 bases fitting TRBD1. The ends lost 4 bases at V and 3 bases at J; junction bases unmatched: 7. This CDR3 contains 15 residues. Germline V lookup: CDR1 SGDLS, CDR2 YYNGEE. CDR3 DNA sequence: TGTGCCAGCAGCCGAGCCGGGACAGACTACAATGAGCAGTTCTTC. Its translation is CASSRAGTDYNEQFF. The whole variable domain, remainder taken from reference TRBV9 and TRBJ2-1, is DSGVTQTPKHLITATGQRVTLRCSPRSGDLSVYWYQQSLDQGLQFLIQYYNGEERAKGNILERFSAQQFPDLHSELNLSSLELGDSALYFCASSRAGTDYNEQFFGPGTRLTVL.